Below are 21 T cell receptor beta chains sequenced from a single sample in a study of cytomegalovirus exposure and HLA in healthy donors. A multiplex PCR was run with 60 Vbeta primers and 13 Jbeta primers. Here immunoSEQ multiplex PCR was the method, and the copy in TCRdb shows in-frame clones only, minus some. The data contain about 190,000 clones, around 79% of them singletons. The sequenced material came from PBMCs. These receptors all stem from a woman aged 18-35 years in good health and CMV-seronegative.

The chain links TRBV28 to TRBJ2-1, with 10 bases aligning to TRBD2. CDR1 MDHEN and CDR2 SYDVKM come from the germline V gene. This CDR3 has 17 residues. Trimming at V came to 7 bases and at J to 8 bases, leaving 17 bases not matched to a gene. This chain's CDR3 is CASTVMIAGGFLDEQFF. The CDR3 nucleotides read TGTGCCAGCACTGTGATGATAGCGGGAGGCTTTTTGGATGAGCAGTTCTTC.

The chain employs TRBV4-1 and TRBJ2-7; TRBD1 agrees at 9 bases. There are 15 residues in the CDR3. J was trimmed by 6 bases and V by 5 bases; bases with no gene match: 11. Germline V gene data show CDR1 as MGHRA and CDR2 as YSYEKL. Here the CDR3 reads CASSFDGTGLAEQYF. For the CDR3, the DNA is TGCGCCAGCAGCTTTGACGGGACAGGGCTTGCCGAGCAGTACTTC.

This rearrangement joins TRBV10-3 to TRBJ2-2; 7 nucleotides line up with TRBD1. This CDR3 has 14 amino acids. Germline-derived CDR1 and CDR2 are ENHRY and SYGVKD. The trim removed 6 bases at V and 4 bases at J, leaving 5 bases unmatched. CDR3 residues: CAIRTGIVTGELFF. For the CDR3, the DNA is TGTGCCATCAGGACAGGGATCGTCACCGGGGAGCTGTTTTTT.

The rearrangement uses TRBV6-1 and TRBJ2-1; D possibly corresponds to TRBD1 (6 bases). The CDR3 has 11 residues. Germline V lookup: CDR1 MNHNS, CDR2 SASEGT. V was clipped by 10 bases and J by 7 bases, with 11 bases between them. CDR3 sequence (DNA): TGTGCCATCGGCCAGGGGAATGAGCAGTTCTTC. Its translation: CAIGQGNEQFF.

The chain uses TRBV4-1 and TRBJ1-5, with D tentatively TRBD1 (6 bases). Trimming shortened V by 2 bases and J by 1 base, and 12 bases separated the two germline ends. Germline V gene data show CDR1 as MGHRA and CDR2 as YSYEKL. The length of the CDR3 is 16 residues. CDR3 DNA sequence: TGCGCCAGCAGCCAAACCCGACAGGTGAGCAATCAGCCCCAGCATTTT. It translates to CASSQTRQVSNQPQHF.

This rearrangement joins TRBV30 to TRBJ2-1; D is unresolved. This CDR3 region has 11 residues. V lost 5 bases to trimming and J lost 7 bases, with 9 bases between them. From germline, CDR1 is GTSNPN and CDR2 SVGIG (reference sequence). For the CDR3, the DNA is TGTGCCTGGGCCTGGCGGAATGAGCAGTTCTTC. Encoded protein: CAWAWRNEQFF.

This chain joins TRBV6-1 and TRBJ1-1; TRBD1 aligns across 10 bases. The CDR3 runs 14 residues. Germline values: CDR1 MNHNS, CDR2 SASEGT. With V trimmed by 8 bases and J by 1 base, 4 bases remained unmatched. CDR3 region: CASLGDRGNTEAFF. CDR3 nucleotide sequence: TGTGCCAGCCTTGGGGACAGGGGGAACACTGAAGCTTTCTTT.

This clone was recorded only once. The V call is TRBV2, the J call TRBJ2-3, with D unresolved. The V and J ends lost 6 bases and 7 bases respectively, with 14 bases between them. This CDR3 contains 13 residues. Germline V gene lookup returns CDR1 SNHLY and CDR2 FYNNEI. The CDR3 DNA reads as TGTGCCAGCAGGTTCTCTTTAGACTATACGCAGTATTTT. As protein: CASRFSLDYTQYF.

The V call is TRBV6-1, the J call TRBJ2-5, with D tentatively TRBD1 (5 bases). This CDR3 is built from 12 residues. Deletions cut 6 bases from V and 5 bases from J, with 10 bases between. The germline CDR1 and CDR2 sequences are MNHNS and SASEGT. CDR3 residues: CASSYSGETQYF. The CDR3 region has the DNA TGTGCCAGCAGCTATTCAGGGGAGACCCAGTACTTC.

V and J are TRBV4-3 and TRBJ2-2; 11 nucleotides match TRBD2. The CDR3 runs 18 residues. V dropped 2 bases and J dropped 7; count of bases not matched to a gene: 12. Per germline, CDR1 LGHNA and CDR2 YSLEER. The CDR3 DNA reads TGCGCCAGCAGCCAAAGCCAAGGACTAGCGGGTTTAATCGGGGAGCTGTTTTTT. Its translation is CASSQSQGLAGLIGELFF.

The genes are TRBV28 and TRBJ1-6, with TRBD1 identical over 8 bases. This CDR3 is built from 15 residues. The germline V gene has CDR1 MDHEN and CDR2 SYDVKM. Germline trimming cut 5 bases from V and 6 bases from J; bases unmatched to any gene: 6. The CDR3 nucleotides read TGTGCCAGCAGTACCGGGACAGGCGGTAATTCACCCCTCCACTTT. This translates into CASSTGTGGNSPLHF. Filled out from reference TRBV28 and TRBJ1-6, the complete variable domain reads DVKVTQSSRYLVKRTGEKVFLECVQDMDHENMFWYRQDPGLGLRLIYFSYDVKMKEKGDIPEGYSVSREKKERFSLILESASTNQTSMYLCASSTGTGGNSPLHFGNGTRLTVT.

V usage is TRBV19 and J usage is TRBJ1-2; the D is unclear. The CDR3 covers 13 residues. Germline assignment: CDR1 LNHDA and CDR2 SQIVND (reference sequence). Deletions cut 5 bases from V and 7 bases from J, with 14 bases between. CDR3 protein: CASSPRTAGGYTF. DNA for the CDR3: TGTGCCAGTAGTCCCCGGACCGCGGGTGGCTACACCTTC.

The chain uses TRBV5-1 and TRBJ1-5, with D hard to call. CDR1 and CDR2 from the germline V gene are SGHRS and YFSETQ. The CDR3 runs to 15 residues. Trimming removed 4 bases from V and 1 base from J, with 12 bases in between. CDR3 sequence (DNA): TGCGCCAGCAGCCCAATCGGGTTGAGCAATCAGCCCCAGCATTTT. Translation gives CASSPIGLSNQPQHF. The full variable domain, in which reference TRBV5-1 and TRBJ1-5 provide the parts outside the CDR3, is KAGVTQTPRYLIKTRGQQVTLSCSPISGHRSVSWYQQTPGQGLQFLFEYFSETQRNKGNFPGRFSGRQFSNSRSEMNVSTLELGDSALYLCASSPIGLSNQPQHFGDGTRLSIL.

The rearrangement uses TRBV5-5 and TRBJ1-5; weak D call: TRBD1 (5 bases). This CDR3 comprises 11 residues. CDR1 SGHKS and CDR2 YYEKEE come from the germline V gene (reference sequence). The germline V and J ends were trimmed by 2 bases and 14 bases, with 11 bases remaining between them. Here the CDR3 reads CASSFRGIEHF. The CDR3 DNA reads as TGTGCCAGCAGCTTCCGGGGGATCGAGCATTTT.

About this clone itself: This sample includes further DNA sequences coding for the same CDR3. The chain joins TRBV2 to TRBJ1-5; 9 nucleotides line up with TRBD1. Germline lookup yields CDR1 SNHLY and CDR2 FYNNEI. The V and J ends lost 6 bases and 2 bases, in that order; junction bases with no gene match: 5. The CDR3 sequence is 15 residues long. This CDR3 is CASSLQGAGNQPQHF. CDR3 DNA: TGTGCCAGCAGCCTACAGGGGGCCGGCAATCAGCCCCAGCATTTT. The complete variable domain, with remaining parts taken from reference TRBV2 and TRBJ1-5, reads EPEVTQTPSHQVTQMGQEVILRCVPISNHLYFYWYRQILGQKVEFLVSFYNNEISEKSEIFDDQFSVERPDGSNFTLKIRSTKLEDSAMYFCASSLQGAGNQPQHFGDGTRLSIL.

This chain joins TRBV7-3 and TRBJ1-1; D gene unclear. V was cut by 1 base and J by 8 bases, with 11 bases left in between. Germline V gene sequence: CDR1 SGHTA, CDR2 FQGTGA. CDR3 length: 13 residues. Here the CDR3 reads CASSLIKEAEAFF. DNA of the CDR3: TGTGCCAGCAGCTTAATTAAGGAGGCGGAAGCTTTCTTT.

J is TRBJ1-1 and V is TRBV7-2; D not resolved. The germline V and J ends were trimmed by 5 bases and 8 bases, with 18 bases remaining between them. The germline V gene has CDR1 SGHTA and CDR2 FQGNSA. This CDR3 region has 14 residues. This chain's CDR3 is CASSLSAAGREAFF. The CDR3 nucleotides are TGTGCCAGCAGCCTCTCCGCGGCGGGGAGGGAAGCTTTCTTT.

This clone came up once. The rearrangement uses TRBV6-5 and TRBJ2-5; tentative D call: TRBD2 (5 bases). V lost 7 bases and J 5 bases, leaving 17 bases between the germline ends. CDR1 is MNHEY and CDR2 is SVGAGI in the germline V gene. CDR3 length: 14 amino acids. CDR3 DNA sequence: TGTGCCAGCAATGACGGTACGCCGGGGGAGACCCAGTACTTC. Translating gives CASNDGTPGETQYF.

V gene TRBV6-1 combines with J gene TRBJ2-7; 11 bases align to TRBD1. Germline V gene lookup returns CDR1 MNHNS and CDR2 SASEGT. There are 16 residues in the CDR3. Losses at the gene ends were 2 bases for V and 4 bases for J; bases not matched to a gene: 7. The CDR3 bases are TGTGCCAGCAGTGAACCCGGACAGGGGGCGGGTTACGAGCAGTACTTC. Protein: CASSEPGQGAGYEQYF.

This clone showed up just once. The chain employs TRBV18 and TRBJ2-4; tentatively, D is TRBD2 (5 bases). Trimming shortened V by 3 bases and J by 8 bases, and 23 bases separated the two germline ends. In germline, CDR1 is KGHSH, CDR2 LQKENI. CDR3 length: 17 amino acids. The CDR3 nucleotides are TGTGCCAGCTCACCTGGCGCCAGCGGCGTAGGTGTGGACATTCAGTACTTC. This codes for CASSPGASGVGVDIQYF.

The chain combines TRBV13 with TRBJ2-7; 8 bases are shared with TRBD1. Germline trimming cut 3 bases from V and 3 bases from J; bases unmatched to any gene: 4. The CDR3 sequence is 14 residues long. The germline V gene has CDR1 PRHDT and CDR2 FYEKMQ (reference sequence). Here the CDR3 DNA reads TGTGCCAGCAGCTTGGACAGGGTGGGCTACGAGCAGTACTTC. The encoded protein is CASSLDRVGYEQYF.